Detailed here is one T cell receptor (beta chain). The antigen remains undetermined. Germline is not matched at one junction end, which may reflect a read error. This table comes from immunoSEQ multiplex PCR, and its TCRdb copy is limited to in-frame clones, with some not included. The sample holds approximately 6,000 clones; 65% to 90% are singletons and the top ten take around 1%. As for time point: 2015-2016 season, pre-vaccination. Donors with HIV/AIDS, active malignancy, immunomodulators or active illness were excluded. This record belongs to a study of follicular helper T cells after annual influenza vaccination. Study-level points and caveats: Successive annual vaccinations recalled a recurrent oligoclonal ICOS+CD38+ cTfh response with influenza-specific clonotypes. ICOS+CD38+ cTfh clonality change tracked circulating plasmablast frequency change.

Looked up from germline, CDR1 is SGHNT and CDR2 is YENEEA. The length of the CDR3 is 15 residues. The receptor comes from an adult who received the influenza vaccine. The V call is TRBV11-3, the J call TRBJ2-3; 9 bases fit TRBD2. The material was CXCR5+ CD38- circulating T follicular helper cells from blood, obtained on the day of influenza vaccination. Subset: circulating Tfh, non-naive CD4+CXCR5+PD-1+ (ICOS+CD38+ or ICOS-CD38-). CDR3 coding DNA: TGTGCCAGCAGTTTAGCGGGAGTGAGAACAGATACGCAGTATTTT. It codes for CASSLAGVRTDTQYF.